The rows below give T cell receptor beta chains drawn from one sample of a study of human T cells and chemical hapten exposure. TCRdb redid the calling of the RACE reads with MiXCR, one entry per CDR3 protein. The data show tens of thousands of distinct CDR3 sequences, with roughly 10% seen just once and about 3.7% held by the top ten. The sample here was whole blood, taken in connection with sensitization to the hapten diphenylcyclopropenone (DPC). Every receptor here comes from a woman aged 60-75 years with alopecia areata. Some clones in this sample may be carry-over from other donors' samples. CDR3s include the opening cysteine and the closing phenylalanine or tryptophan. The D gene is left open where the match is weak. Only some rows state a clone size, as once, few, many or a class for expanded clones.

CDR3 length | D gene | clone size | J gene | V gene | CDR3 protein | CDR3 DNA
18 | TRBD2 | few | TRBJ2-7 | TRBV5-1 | CASSLETRLAGGSYEQYF | TGCGCCAGCAGCTTGGAAACCCGACTAGCGGGGGGCTCCTACGAGCAGTACTTC
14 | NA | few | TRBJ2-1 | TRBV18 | CASSPGPGSSEQFF | TGTGCCAGCTCACCGGGTCCGGGCAGCAGTGAGCAGTTCTTC
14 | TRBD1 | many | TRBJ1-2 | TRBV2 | CASSVGTGEYGYTF | TGTGCCAGCAGCGTTGGGACAGGGGAATATGGCTACACCTTC
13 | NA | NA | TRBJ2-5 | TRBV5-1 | CASRVPGAETQYF | TGCGCCAGCCGAGTACCGGGAGCAGAGACCCAGTACTTC
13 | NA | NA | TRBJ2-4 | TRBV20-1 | CSAEGVAKNIQYF | TGCAGTGCCGAAGGGGTAGCCAAAAACATTCAGTACTTC
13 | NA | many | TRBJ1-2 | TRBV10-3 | CAISGLQYYGYTF | TGTGCCATCAGTGGTCTACAGTACTATGGCTACACCTTC
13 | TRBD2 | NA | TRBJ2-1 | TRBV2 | CASWSGGVDEQFF | TGTGCCAGCTGGAGCGGGGGGGTCGATGAGCAGTTCTTC
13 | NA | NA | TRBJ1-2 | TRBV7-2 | CASSLYQTSGYTF | TGTGCCAGCAGCTTGTACCAGACCTCTGGCTACACCTTC
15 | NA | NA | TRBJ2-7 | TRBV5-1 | CASSLQGLSSYEQYF | TGCGCCAGCAGCCTACAGGGCCTCAGCTCCTACGAGCAGTACTTC
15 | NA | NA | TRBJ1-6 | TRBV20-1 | CSARDRGSYNSPLHF | TGCAGTGCTAGAGATCGTGGCTCCTATAATTCACCCCTCCACTTT
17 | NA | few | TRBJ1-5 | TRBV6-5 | CASSYQGPQYSNQPQHF | TGTGCCAGCAGTTACCAAGGGCCCCAGTATAGCAATCAGCCCCAGCATTTT
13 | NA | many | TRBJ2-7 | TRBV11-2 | CASSHGSAYEQYF | TGTGCCAGCAGCCACGGGTCCGCCTACGAGCAGTACTTC
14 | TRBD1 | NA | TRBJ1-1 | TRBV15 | CATGTVSGSTEAFF | TGTGCCACCGGGACAGTAAGTGGGAGCACTGAAGCTTTCTTT
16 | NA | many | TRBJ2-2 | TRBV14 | CASSPGRGTTTGELFF | TGTGCCAGCAGCCCAGGGAGAGGGACAACTACCGGGGAGCTGTTTTTT
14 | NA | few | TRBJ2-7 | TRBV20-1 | CSARVSATPYEQYF | TGCAGTGCTAGGGTCAGCGCAACCCCCTACGAGCAGTACTTC
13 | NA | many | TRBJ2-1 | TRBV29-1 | CSVERSSYNEQFF | TGCAGCGTTGAACGTTCTTCCTACAATGAGCAGTTCTTC
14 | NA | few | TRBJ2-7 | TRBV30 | CAWSPGGTSYEQYF | TGTGCCTGGAGTCCCGGCGGGACTTCCTACGAGCAGTACTTC
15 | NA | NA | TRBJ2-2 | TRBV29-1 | CSGLEQGPDTGELFF | TGCAGCGGCCTAGAACAGGGTCCCGACACCGGGGAGCTGTTTTTT
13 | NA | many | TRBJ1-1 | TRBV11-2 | CASSRPSNTEAFF | TGTGCCAGCAGTCGCCCCTCGAACACTGAAGCTTTCTTT
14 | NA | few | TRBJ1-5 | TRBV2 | CASSRQVQDQPQHF | TGTGCCAGCAGTCGACAGGTGCAGGATCAGCCCCAGCATTTT
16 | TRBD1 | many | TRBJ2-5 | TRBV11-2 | CASNMNPGGFQETQYF | TGTGCCAGCAATATGAACCCAGGGGGCTTCCAAGAGACCCAGTACTTC
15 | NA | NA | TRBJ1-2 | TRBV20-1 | CSARDVRTANYGYTF | TGCAGTGCTAGAGATGTGAGAACAGCTAACTATGGCTACACCTTC
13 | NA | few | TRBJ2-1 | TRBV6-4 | CASSDRPYNEQFF | TGTGCCAGCAGTGACCGGCCCTACAATGAGCAGTTCTTC
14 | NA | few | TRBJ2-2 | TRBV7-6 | CASSLGGNTGELFF | TGTGCCAGCAGCCTAGGGGGGAACACCGGGGAGCTGTTTTTT